This T cell receptor (beta chain) was recorded in a study of T-cell reconstitution after alpha-beta-depleted transplantation in children. The V gene end was trimmed by 5 bases and the J gene end by 6 bases; junction bases not matched to a gene: 5. CDR3 length: 14 residues. Unique molecular identifiers were incorporated when the TCRbeta library was constructed. TCRdb independently ran MiXCR on the PCR reads; one entry per CDR3 protein. The data contain about 540,000 distinct CDR3 sequences, about 18% of them singletons. This chain links TRBV12-3 or TRBV12-4 with TRBJ2-2; the match to TRBD1 covers 8 bases. This TCR was recovered from a human donor who donated a stem cell graft to a child with acute lymphoblastic leukemia. Specimen: PBMCs from the stem cell graft donor, collected from the stem cell graft. CDR3 sequence (DNA): TGTGCCAGCAGTCTGGACAGGGAGGCCGGGGAGCTGTTTTTT. It is translated as CASSLDREAGELFF.